This T cell receptor beta chain was retrieved from a study of control samples from healthy donors and cancer patients. The CDR3 is made up of 15 amino acids. V lost 8 bases and J 6 bases, leaving 26 bases between the germline ends. The germline gives CDR1 GTSNPN, CDR2 SVGIG (reference sequence). The method was immunoSEQ multiplex PCR; TCRdb's version includes in-frame clones alone and lacks a portion of them. The sample lists 130,000 or so clones, around 90% occurring once. The chain has TRBV30 and TRBJ2-7, with D possibly TRBD1 on 5 matching bases. This clonotype was obtained from a man aged 35 to 55 in good health. The sequenced sample consisted of blood. CDR3 coding DNA: TGTGCCGCAAAGACGCGCAGGGCCCTTGGCTCCGAGCAGTACTTC. Its protein product is CAAKTRRALGSEQYF.